This entry features one TCR beta chain sequence. Its antigen is as yet unknown. This CDR3 comprises 14 residues. TCRdb's copy holds only in-frame clones and misses some; the assay was immunoSEQ multiplex PCR. Of under 40,000 clones listed, approximately 80% were seen once; the top ten hold approximately 1.1%. The data belong to a study of PD-1 blockade in mismatch repair-deficient tumors. Study in general: Enrolled about 2012-2016, patients had progressing, pretreated mismatch repair-deficient cancers of around twelve types.

General study results and limits: Tumor-resident clones, often absent from pretreatment blood, expanded after pembrolizumab and then contracted.

PCR or immunohistochemistry showed mismatch repair deficiency in every enrolled patient. TCR sequencing covered a few patients who responded to pembrolizumab. This chain links TRBV21-1 with TRBJ2-7; TRBD2 is the table's D call and was not checked against the DNA. TRBV21-1 corresponds to a pseudogene. This receptor was taken from an adult with mismatch repair-deficient cancer. The specimen comprised PBMCs, sampled around 38 weeks after starting pembrolizumab. CDR3 region: CASGCRGEFYEQYF. The CDR3 bases are TGTGCCAGCGGCTGCCGGGGAGAATTCTACGAGCAGTACTTC.